This is a list of T cell receptor beta chains from one sample in a study of T cell repertoires in cytomegalovirus infection. These TCRs' antigens remain unknown. One entry per CDR3 protein results from TCRdb running MiXCR on the reads. The data hold approximately 590,000 distinct CDR3 sequences, with roughly 43% observed a single time. Sequences were derived from cultured PBMCs, sampled from culture after CMV antigen stimulation. These receptors came from a human donor in good health (CMV status not recorded). Some clones in this sample may be carry-over from other donors' samples. The CDR3 runs from the conserved cysteine through the conserved F or W. D genes are given only for firm matches. Only some rows state a clone size, as once, few, many or a class for expanded clones.

D,size,J,V,CDR3,DNA
.,.,TRBJ2-7,TRBV7-9,CASSGGPLDSYEQYF,TGTGCCAGCTCCGGGGGGCCACTAGACTCCTACGAGCAGTACTTC
.,.,TRBJ2-5,TRBV7-2,CASSPVPLGPQETQYF,TGTGCCAGCAGCCCCGTTCCCCTAGGGCCTCAAGAGACCCAGTACTTC
TRBD2,few,TRBJ2-1,TRBV7-2,CASTLLAGYNEQFF,TGTGCCAGCACCCTACTAGCGGGGTACAATGAGCAGTTCTTC
.,.,TRBJ2-3,TRBV18,CASSKTSTDTQYF,TGTGCCAGCTCAAAGACTAGCACAGATACGCAGTATTTT
.,.,TRBJ2-2,TRBV5-1,CASSSDESRLSDTGELFF,TGCGCCAGCAGCTCGGATGAGAGCCGGCTTTCGGACACCGGGGAGCTGTTTTTT
.,many,TRBJ1-1,TRBV5-6,CASSSPKDGNTEAFF,TGTGCCAGCAGCTCCCCTAAAGACGGGAACACTGAAGCTTTCTTT
.,few,TRBJ2-2,TRBV7-9,CASSLAATRNTGELFF,TGTGCCAGCAGCTTAGCTGCGACTAGGAACACCGGGGAGCTGTTTTTT
.,.,TRBJ1-1,TRBV19,CASEGQQGLNTEAFF,TGTGCCAGTGAGGGCCAACAGGGTCTGAACACTGAAGCTTTCTTT
.,.,TRBJ2-7,TRBV28,CASQQGGYEQYF,TGTGCCAGCCAGCAGGGGGGGTACGAGCAGTACTTC
TRBD2,.,TRBJ2-7,TRBV11-2,CASSLILEGGVEQYF,TGTGCCAGCAGCTTAATCCTCGAGGGAGGGGTCGAGCAGTACTTC
.,.,TRBJ1-3,TRBV20-1,CSARSAELGNTIYF,TGCAGTGCTAGATCGGCAGAACTAGGAAACACCATATATTTT
.,few,TRBJ2-4,TRBV12-3/TRBV12-4,CASSFGQGPLRNIQYF,TGTGCCAGCAGTTTTGGTCAGGGTCCACTAAGGAACATTCAGTACTTC
.,.,TRBJ1-5,TRBV19,CASSMVAGVRQPQHF,TGTGCCAGTAGTATGGTTGCGGGGGTTCGTCAGCCCCAGCATTTT
.,.,TRBJ2-4,TRBV14,CASSQDRADLAKNIQYF,TGTGCCAGCAGCCAAGATAGGGCTGACCTAGCCAAAAACATTCAGTACTTC
.,.,TRBJ2-6,TRBV7-6,CASRRAGAGANVLTF,TGTGCCAGCAGACGAGCAGGGGCTGGGGCCAACGTCCTGACTTTC
.,many,TRBJ1-3,TRBV7-2,CASSLGSGYSGNTIYF,TGTGCCAGCAGCTTGGGCAGCGGATACTCTGGAAACACCATATATTTT
.,few,TRBJ2-1,TRBV7-2,CASSLRGRRSEQFF,TGTGCCAGCAGCTTACGTGGGAGAAGGTCTGAGCAGTTCTTC
.,.,TRBJ1-1,TRBV5-4,CASSRAGLEAFF,TGTGCCAGCAGCCGGGCCGGACTTGAAGCTTTCTTT
.,.,TRBJ2-3,TRBV7-9,CASGSLYTDTQYF,TGTGCCAGCGGATCCCTATACACAGATACGCAGTATTTT
TRBD1,.,TRBJ2-1,TRBV19,CASSIGTGGYNEQFF,TGTGCCAGTAGTATCGGCACAGGGGGTTACAATGAGCAGTTCTTC
.,.,TRBJ2-1,TRBV6-1,CASRSSREQFF,TGTGCCAGCAGATCAAGCCGTGAGCAGTTCTTC
TRBD1,.,TRBJ2-3,TRBV7-2,CASSSWTGGSTDTQYF,TGTGCCAGCAGCTCCTGGACAGGGGGAAGTACAGATACGCAGTATTTT
.,.,TRBJ2-5,TRBV4-2,CASSAQGWETQYF,TGTGCCAGCAGCGCACAGGGCTGGGAGACCCAGTACTTC
.,few,TRBJ1-2,TRBV28,CASSYTIFKGYTF,TGTGCCAGCAGTTATACAATTTTTAAGGGCTACACCTTC
.,few,TRBJ1-4,TRBV12-5,CASGLVSDGVLALNEKLFF,TGTGCTAGTGGTTTGGTATCGGATGGGGTGTTGGCCCTTAATGAAAAACTGTTTTTT
TRBD1,.,TRBJ2-4,TRBV4-3,CASSLTGVGNIQYF,TGCGCCAGCAGCCTAACAGGGGTGGGGAACATTCAGTACTTC
.,few,TRBJ1-1,TRBV10-3,CAIKAIELSPEAFF,TGTGCCATCAAGGCCATCGAGTTAAGTCCTGAAGCTTTCTTT
.,once,TRBJ2-3,TRBV4-3,CASSQGPTSTDTQYF,TGCGCCAGCAGCCAAGGGCCCACTAGCACAGATACGCAGTATTTT
.,.,TRBJ2-2,TRBV12-5,CASGLTSQHSGELFF,TGTGCTAGTGGTTTGACCTCACAGCATTCCGGGGAGCTGTTTTTT
.,few,TRBJ1-2,TRBV28,CASSPRAFPYGYTF,TGTGCCAGCAGTCCCAGGGCTTTCCCATATGGCTACACCTTC
TRBD2,.,TRBJ2-2,TRBV7-6,CASSPSGLAGEDGELFF,TGTGCCAGCAGCCCCTCGGGACTAGCGGGAGAGGACGGGGAGCTGTTTTTT
TRBD1,few,TRBJ1-1,TRBV6-2/TRBV6-3,CAASSDRATEAFF,TGTGCCGCCTCGTCAGACAGGGCCACTGAAGCTTTCTTT
TRBD2,.,TRBJ2-1,TRBV30,CAWSRGTSGTYNEQFF,TGTGCCTGGAGCCGGGGGACTAGCGGAACCTACAATGAGCAGTTCTTC
TRBD2,few,TRBJ2-1,TRBV25-1,CASRRTSGDYNEQFF,TGTGCCAGCAGGAGGACTAGCGGGGATTACAATGAGCAGTTCTTC
.,once,TRBJ1-2,TRBV23-1,CASSPRHPGSYTF,TGCGCCAGCAGCCCCCGACATCCCGGTAGCTACACCTTC
TRBD1,.,TRBJ1-5,TRBV19,CASSIRDRGLNQPQHF,TGTGCCAGTAGTATCCGGGACAGGGGGCTGAATCAGCCCCAGCATTTT
.,.,TRBJ2-5,TRBV10-1,CASRKSEETQYF,TGCGCCAGCAGGAAGTCAGAAGAGACCCAGTACTTC
.,.,TRBJ1-1,TRBV7-2,CASKTQGNTEAFF,TGTGCCAGCAAAACACAGGGGAACACTGAAGCTTTCTTT
.,.,TRBJ1-2,TRBV12-3/TRBV12-4,CASSIMRYGYTF,TGTGCCAGCAGTATAATGCGGTATGGCTACACCTTC
TRBD2,.,TRBJ2-1,TRBV19,CASSMSREGLAGGRKQFF,TGTGCCAGTAGTATGTCGAGGGAGGGACTAGCGGGGGGGCGAAAGCAGTTCTTC
.,.,TRBJ1-1,TRBV12-3/TRBV12-4,CASSSAFAEAFF,TGTGCCAGCAGTTCGGCCTTTGCTGAAGCTTTCTTT
.,.,TRBJ2-3,TRBV20-1,CSARRQESGTDTQYF,TGCAGTGCTAGACGGCAGGAGTCGGGCACAGATACGCAGTATTTT
.,.,TRBJ1-6,TRBV7-2,CASSPNLADRGSPLHF,TGTGCCAGCAGCCCAAACCTAGCCGACCGGGGGTCACCCCTCCACTTT
.,few,TRBJ1-6,TRBV7-2,CASSLNRVLSYNSPLHF,TGTGCCAGCAGCTTAAACAGGGTTTTATCCTATAATTCACCCCTCCACTTT
.,few,TRBJ2-7,TRBV6-1,CASSPRDSAYEQYF,TGTGCCAGCAGTCCCCGGGACTCCGCCTACGAGCAGTACTTC
.,.,TRBJ2-3,TRBV20-1,CSACTRWGTDTQYF,TGCAGTGCTTGTACCCGATGGGGTACAGATACGCAGTATTTT
.,many,TRBJ1-1,TRBV12-3/TRBV12-4,CASSFRTEAFF,TGTGCCAGCAGCTTCCGCACTGAAGCTTTCTTT
.,.,TRBJ1-6,TRBV19,CASSRGGQDSPLHF,TGTGCCAGTAGTCGCGGGGGGCAGGATTCACCCCTCCACTTT
TRBD1,many,TRBJ1-5,TRBV7-2,CASSLVVGTGGQPQHF,TGTGCCAGCAGCTTAGTAGTGGGGACAGGGGGCCAGCCCCAGCATTTT
TRBD1,.,TRBJ1-5,TRBV19,CASSIFPGQGEQPQHF,TGTGCCAGTAGTATCTTCCCCGGACAGGGAGAACAGCCCCAGCATTTT
.,.,TRBJ1-2,TRBV10-2,CASSEESAGGYGYTF,TGCGCCAGCAGTGAGGAGTCGGCGGGAGGCTATGGCTACACCTTC
.,.,TRBJ1-2,TRBV7-8,CASSLLGAANYGYTF,TGTGCCAGCAGCTTATTGGGGGCGGCTAACTATGGCTACACCTTC
TRBD1,few,TRBJ2-5,TRBV12-3/TRBV12-4,CASRLEGAVGAQYF,TGTGCCAGCAGGCTCGAGGGGGCTGTAGGGGCCCAGTACTTC
.,few,TRBJ2-1,TRBV4-1,CASSPSGTGAYNEQFF,TGCGCCAGCAGCCCGTCCGGGACTGGCGCCTACAATGAGCAGTTCTTC
.,once,TRBJ2-7,TRBV6-1,CASTMTATYEQYF,TGTGCCAGCACTATGACAGCGACCTACGAGCAGTACTTC
.,.,TRBJ1-3,TRBV7-9,CASSLDASNTIYF,TGTGCCAGCAGCTTAGACGCTTCCAACACCATATATTTT
TRBD2,.,TRBJ2-7,TRBV29-1,CSVGRASGGSEQYF,TGCAGCGTTGGGCGGGCTAGCGGAGGGAGCGAGCAGTACTTC
.,.,TRBJ2-7,TRBV2,CASSGERVSGEQYF,TGTGCCAGCAGTGGGGAGAGGGTAAGCGGCGAGCAGTACTTC
.,.,TRBJ2-3,TRBV4-3,CASSQGLASFLF,TGCGCCAGCAGCCAAGGCCTAGCCTCTTTCCTATTT
.,.,TRBJ1-5,TRBV20-1,CSARDLASNQPQHF,TGCAGTGCTAGAGATCTAGCTAGCAATCAGCCCCAGCATTTT